The clone carrying this TCR beta chain was observed at least ten times. CDR1 and CDR2 (germline): SGHTA, FQGNSA. CDR3 length equals 16 residues. The J segment lost 4 bases and the V segment lost 3 bases, leaving 9 bases of the junction unmatched. This specimen belongs to a study of T-cell reconstitution after alpha-beta-depleted transplantation in children. Preparation of the TCRbeta library involved a method that used unique molecular identifiers. TCRdb called the PCR reads again in MiXCR, with one record for every CDR3 protein. The sample gives around 480,000 distinct CDR3 sequences, less than 35% of which show up once; under 3% is in the top ten.

This TCR came from a human donor who donated a stem cell graft to a child with aplastic anemia. The chain employs TRBV7-2 and TRBJ1-5, with 7 bases matching TRBD1. The sample here was PBMCs from the stem cell graft donor, taken from the stem cell graft. The CDR3 spells CASSLISGTANQPQHF. Written as DNA, the CDR3 is TGTGCCAGCAGCTTGATTTCCGGGACAGCTAATCAGCCCCAGCATTTT.